These T cell receptor beta chains were read from a single sample in a study of T-cell memory formation after mild COVID-19. In TCRdb, the 5' RACE reads were re-called with MiXCR into one record per CDR3 protein. The table lists around 440,000 distinct CDR3 sequences, about 18% of them singletons. The sample taken for sequencing was PBMCs or a T cell subset sorted from them (not recorded which). The receptors stem from an adult woman who had mild COVID-19 (a few samples of this study predate the infection). Cell type and time point are not known. Each CDR3 is given with its conserved first and last residue. The D gene is left open where the match is weak. The size entry is marked missing in some rows and otherwise reads once, few, many or a size class.

>TRBD1|TRBV4-1|NA|TRBJ2-3
TGCGCCAGCAGCAAAACCATCACAGGGGCTAGCACAGATACGCAGTATTTT
CASSKTITGASTDTQYF
>TRBD1|TRBV5-1|NA|TRBJ1-2
TGCGCCAGCAGCTTGGTCGCAGGGGGAAGAGTGAATGGCTACACCTTC
CASSLVAGGRVNGYTF
>NA|TRBV20-1|few|TRBJ1-3
TGCAGTGCTAGGGGACACATTAACTCTGGAAACACCATATATTTT
CSARGHINSGNTIYF
>NA|TRBV7-3|few|TRBJ1-1
TGTGCCAGCAGCTACCAGGGGCGCGCCAACACTGAAGCTTTCTTT
CASSYQGRANTEAFF
>NA|TRBV7-2|NA|TRBJ1-2
TGTGCCAGCAGCCCTTGGGGGATGGAAGGCGGCTACACCTTC
CASSPWGMEGGYTF
>TRBD2|TRBV7-3|few|TRBJ2-3
TGTGCCAGCAGCAGATCGCAAGCGGGAGTCACAGATACGCAGTATTTT
CASSRSQAGVTDTQYF
>NA|TRBV4-1|NA|TRBJ1-5
TGCGCCAGCAGCCAAGTTACGGGGAAGCAGCCCCAGCATTTT
CASSQVTGKQPQHF
>TRBD2|TRBV5-1|medium-sized|TRBJ2-7
TGTGCCAGCAGCTTAGGCGGGAGCTCCTACGAGCAGTACTTC
CASSLGGSSYEQYF
>TRBD1|TRBV5-1|NA|TRBJ2-7
TGCGCCAGCAGCGCGGGACAGGGGCCGTACGAGCAGTACTTC
CASSAGQGPYEQYF
>NA|TRBV6-5|NA|TRBJ2-7
TGTGCTTCGGGTTCGGGGCGCCCCTACGAGCAGTACTTC
CASGSGRPYEQYF
>NA|TRBV20-1|NA|TRBJ1-1
TGCAGGGCCCATCGGGGGAGTAACACTGAAGCTTTCTTT
CRAHRGSNTEAFF
>NA|TRBV3-1|NA|TRBJ2-5
TGTGCCAGCAGCCAAGCCTTGTGGACGCTTAACCAAGAGACCCAGTACTTC
CASSQALWTLNQETQYF
>NA|TRBV7-9|NA|TRBJ2-7
TGTGCCAGCAGCTTGGGGAGCCTCTACGAGCAGTACTTC
CASSLGSLYEQYF
>NA|TRBV24-1|NA|TRBJ2-4
TGTGCCACCAGATCGACAGGGAGGGGAGACATTCAGTACTTC
CATRSTGRGDIQYF
>TRBD1|TRBV5-4|few|TRBJ2-4
TGTGCCAGCAGCCTCGGGACAGGGGGAGGCAAAAACATTCAGTACTTC
CASSLGTGGGKNIQYF
>NA|TRBV3-1|NA|TRBJ1-2
TGTGCCAGCAGCCCACCCAGGGAAAGTGGCTACACCTTC
CASSPPRESGYTF
>NA|TRBV19|few|TRBJ2-3
TGTGCCAGTAGTATAGGCCTCTCAGATACGCAGTATTTT
CASSIGLSDTQYF
>TRBD2|TRBV7-9|NA|TRBJ2-7
TGTGCCAGCAGCCCCCTTGGACCGACTAGCGGGAGATTCAACGAGCAGTACTTC
CASSPLGPTSGRFNEQYF
>NA|TRBV2|NA|TRBJ1-2
TGTGCCAGCAGTGGCGCGGCCCGTCTGGGCTACACCTTC
CASSGAARLGYTF
>TRBD2|TRBV7-2|NA|TRBJ2-1
TGTGCCAGCAGGCTGACTAGCTCTCAGGAGCAGTTCTTC
CASRLTSSQEQFF
>NA|TRBV12-3/TRBV12-4|NA|TRBJ2-7
TGTGCCAGCAGTTTAATGCACGAGCAGTACTTC
CASSLMHEQYF
>NA|TRBV30|NA|TRBJ2-2
TGTGCCTGGAAGCAAGGGGTGCTGACCGGGGAGCTGTTTTTT
CAWKQGVLTGELFF
>NA|TRBV7-2|NA|TRBJ2-7
TGTGCCAGCAGCTTACTGGGTATCCACGAGCAGTACTTC
CASSLLGIHEQYF
>TRBD2|TRBV7-4|many|TRBJ2-3
TGTGCCAGCAGCTTTGGACTAGCGGGGGCCCCGACAGATACGCAGTATTTT
CASSFGLAGAPTDTQYF
>NA|TRBV4-1|NA|TRBJ1-2
TGCGCCAGCAGCCAAGAAGCGCACAGGGCAGGGTTAAGCTACACCTTC
CASSQEAHRAGLSYTF
>NA|TRBV19|few|TRBJ1-5
TGTGCCAGTAGTATGGGTAGGAAGCCCCAGCATTTT
CASSMGRKPQHF
>TRBD1|TRBV20-1|few|TRBJ1-4
TGCAGTGCTGGAACGACAGGGGTGGTTGAAAAACTGTTTTTT
CSAGTTGVVEKLFF
>NA|TRBV4-1|NA|TRBJ1-5
TGCGCCAGCAGCCTAGCAGCCAAGTCCAATCAGCCCCAGCATTTT
CASSLAAKSNQPQHF
>NA|TRBV6-1|few|TRBJ1-1
TGTGCCAGCAGGGACGTAGAATACACTGAAGCTTTCTTT
CASRDVEYTEAFF
>NA|TRBV27|few|TRBJ1-5
TGTGCCAGTAGGGCGGGGAGCAATCAGCCCCAGCATTTT
CASRAGSNQPQHF
>NA|TRBV5-1|NA|TRBJ1-3
TGCGCCAGCAGCTTGGAGTCCGGGTTCTCTGGAAACACCATATATTTT
CASSLESGFSGNTIYF
>TRBD1|TRBV7-9|NA|TRBJ2-7
TGTGCCAGCAGCTTATCCTCCGGGACAGGATCAACCCAGGCCGAGCAGTACTTC
CASSLSSGTGSTQAEQYF
>TRBD2|TRBV5-1|few|TRBJ2-3
TGCGCCAGCAGCTTGGACGGGGGGGCAGATACGCAGTATTTT
CASSLDGGADTQYF
>TRBD1|TRBV5-1|few|TRBJ2-7
TGCGCCAGCAGCTTGAACCCGACAGGGTTGGGCGAGCAGTACTTC
CASSLNPTGLGEQYF
>NA|TRBV29-1|NA|TRBJ1-1
TGCAGCGCCCTCCCCGGGCTGAACACTGAAGCTTTCTTT
CSALPGLNTEAFF
>NA|TRBV4-3|few|TRBJ1-1
TGCGCCAGCAGCCAAGTTGGGCCAGGGAGTGAAGCTTTCTTT
CASSQVGPGSEAFF
>TRBD2|TRBV11-2|few|TRBJ2-1
TGTGCCAGCAGCTTACGCCTAGCGGGGGGGATATCCTACAATGAGCAGTTCTTC
CASSLRLAGGISYNEQFF
>NA|TRBV2|NA|TRBJ1-1
TGTGCCAGCATGCAGGGATTGACTGAAGCTTTCTTT
CASMQGLTEAFF
>NA|TRBV5-1|many|TRBJ2-7
TGCGCCAGCAGCTCCCCCACAAGCGGAGACTGGTCCTACGAGCAGTACTTC
CASSSPTSGDWSYEQYF
>NA|TRBV7-2|many|TRBJ1-4
TGTGCCAGCAGCTTAGGGGGCCCTAATGAAAAACTGTTTTTT
CASSLGGPNEKLFF
>TRBD1|TRBV20-1|NA|TRBJ1-5
TGCAGTGCTAGGCAGGGGGCGAGCAATCAGCCCCAGCATTTT
CSARQGASNQPQHF
>TRBD2|TRBV7-3|NA|TRBJ2-3
TGTGCCAGCAGCTTACACGGGGGGAACACAGATACGCAGTATTTT
CASSLHGGNTDTQYF
>NA|TRBV23-1|few|TRBJ2-7
TGCGCCAGCAGTCCCTGCAGGGCGGAGTACTTC
CASSPCRAEYF
>TRBD2|TRBV19|NA|TRBJ2-5
TGTGCCAGTAGTATCCCCGGAGCGGGAGAGAGAGAGACCCAGTACTTC
CASSIPGAGERETQYF
>TRBD1|TRBV20-1|few|TRBJ1-1
TGCAGTTCAGAGGGGGCTGGAGCTGAAGCTTTCTTT
CSSEGAGAEAFF